The sample holds many counts of the clone carrying this T cell receptor (beta chain). Its antigen is not identified. Germline V lookup: CDR1 DFQATT, CDR2 SNEGSKA (reference sequence). The CDR3 loop spans 15 amino acids. The V gene lost 0 bases and the J gene lost 0 bases, with 9 bases spanning the gap. Construction of the TCRbeta library involved unique molecular identifiers. Each CDR3 protein gets one entry after TCRdb re-called the PCR reads with MiXCR. The sample includes hundreds of thousands of distinct CDR3 sequences, 13% seen only once; the top ten take around 2.2%. The data are from a study of T-cell reconstitution after alpha-beta-depleted transplantation in children. Study-wide points: T-cell counts and diversity at one year following transplant were attributed mainly to newly produced T cells. Surviving recipient T cells and thymic progenitors underlay high day-60 TCRbeta diversity in some patients.

The receptor comes from a male patient younger than 18 who had a stem cell transplant for acute myeloid leukemia, so the T cells may come from the graft donor. The genes are TRBV20-1 and TRBJ2-4, with a possible D match to TRBD2 (6 bases). The source was PBMCs, mostly from graft donor cells, collected 360 days after TCRalphabeta/CD19-depleted stem cell transplant. CDR3 nucleotides: TGCAGTGCTAGAGAAGGAGGGTTAGCCAAAAACATTCAGTACTTC. Translated: CSAREGGLAKNIQYF.